The next 4 T cell receptor beta chains were all read from a single sample in a study of blood T cell repertoires in COVID-19. The table came from immunoSEQ multiplex PCR; TCRdb's copy has only in-frame clones and leaves some out. This table has fewer than 200,000 clones, about 75% appearing once. Sequencing was done on a sample of peripheral blood. The receptor source for this set is a woman aged 45-65 years with active or convalescent COVID-19.

The chain has TRBV18 and TRBJ1-1; 7 bases fit TRBD1. The germline gives CDR1 KGHSH, CDR2 LQKENI. CDR3 length: 14 amino acids. V was clipped by 4 bases and J by 6 bases; unmatched bases: 8. In DNA form, the CDR3 reads TGTGCCAGCTCACAAACACAGGGGACCGCTGAAGCTTTCTTT. It specifies CASSQTQGTAEAFF. Complete variable domain (other parts from reference TRBV18 and TRBJ1-1): NAGVMQNPRHLVRRRGQEARLRCSPMKGHSHVYWYRQLPEEGLKFMVYLQKENIIDESGMPKERFSAEFPKEGPSILRIQQVVRGDSAAYFCASSQTQGTAEAFFGQGTRLTVV.

CDR3 protein: CASSVGLVTSTDTQYF. The CDR3 DNA reads as TGTGCCAGCAGCGTAGGACTAGTGACTAGCACAGATACGCAGTATTTT. The V call is TRBV9, the J call TRBJ2-3; weak D call: TRBD2 (6 bases). CDR1 is SGDLS and CDR2 is YYNGEE in the germline V gene. The CDR3 runs 16 residues. V was pared by 0 bases and J by 0 bases, with 11 bases between. Variable domain in full (rest from reference TRBV9 and TRBJ2-3): DSGVTQTPKHLITATGQRVTLRCSPRSGDLSVYWYQQSLDQGLQFLIQYYNGEERAKGNILERFSAQQFPDLHSELNLSSLELGDSALYFCASSVGLVTSTDTQYFGPGTRLTVL.

The chain recombines TRBV7-2 with TRBJ2-5, with TRBD2 matching 9 bases. This CDR3 is built from 18 residues. Per the germline V gene, CDR1 is SGHTA and CDR2 is FQGNSA. The ends lost 2 bases at V and 4 bases at J; junction bases unmatched: 14. The CDR3 reads CASSLTVAGGPGRETQYF. For the CDR3, the DNA is TGTGCCAGCAGCTTAACCGTGGCGGGGGGGCCGGGAAGAGAGACCCAGTACTTC.

The chain has TRBV7-2 and TRBJ2-7; TRBD1 aligns across 7 bases. CDR3 length: 13 residues. V lost 2 bases, J lost 3 bases, and 1 base stayed unmatched. Germline values: CDR1 SGHTA, CDR2 FQGNSA. The CDR3, as DNA: TGTGCCAGCAGCTTAACAGGGGACTACGAGCAGTACTTC. Its protein is CASSLTGDYEQYF.